These 12 T cell receptor beta chains came from one sample sequenced in a study of response to subunit inactivated influenza vaccine. From the RT-PCR reads, TCRdb called clonotypes with MiXCR, one entry per CDR3 protein. Of some 850,000 distinct CDR3 sequences listed, about 18% were seen once; the top ten hold approximately 11%. The sample here was PBMCs from blood, taken 5 days after vaccination. The receptors here all came from a man over 45 who received an inactivated influenza vaccine.

This chain connects TRBV6-1 to TRBJ2-3; D is uncertain. V gave up 4 bases and J gave up 11 bases, with 19 bases separating them. CDR3 length equals 14 residues. Germline V gene sequence: CDR1 MNHNS, CDR2 SASEGT. The CDR3 sequence is CASSVHIQSREQYF. CDR3 DNA: TGTGCCAGCAGTGTCCACATACAATCAAGGGAGCAGTATTTT.

This chain links TRBV6-6 with TRBJ2-1; the D is unclear. Trimming cost V 6 bases and J 5 bases, with 8 bases left between them. The germline V gene encodes CDR1 MNHNY and CDR2 SVGAGI (reference sequence). The CDR3 runs 12 residues. In DNA, the CDR3 is TGTGCCAGCAGCCTATATGACAATGAGCAGTTCTTC. Protein product: CASSLYDNEQFF.

This clonotype was picked up a small number of times. The chain couples TRBV5-1 to TRBJ2-3; TRBD2 matches 8 bases. V was pared by 0 bases and J by 0 bases, with 3 bases of the junction left unmatched. Germline V gene sequence: CDR1 SGHRS, CDR2 YFSETQ. The CDR3 is 16 amino acids. CDR3 nucleotide sequence: TGCGCCAGCAGCTTGGAACTAGCGGCTAGCACAGATACGCAGTATTTT. Residues: CASSLELAASTDTQYF.

This clonotype was observed a handful of times. The chain couples TRBV7-2 to TRBJ2-1; the match to TRBD2 covers 7 bases. The CDR3 is 14 amino acids. The junction had 6 bases not matched to a gene; V was cut back by 5 bases and J by 5 bases. The germline CDR1 and CDR2 sequences are SGHTA and FQGNSA. The CDR3 nucleotides read TGTGCCAGCAGCCCCGATCTAGCGGACAATGAGCAGTTCTTC. Protein product: CASSPDLADNEQFF. Combining the CDR3 with reference TRBV7-2 and TRBJ2-1 gives the whole variable domain GAGVSQSPSNKVTEKGKDVELRCDPISGHTALYWYRQSLGQGLEFLIYFQGNSAPDKSGLPSDRFSAERTGGSVSTLTIQRTQQEDSAVYLCASSPDLADNEQFFGPGTRLTVL.

This clonotype was observed a few times. This sequence joins TRBV15 and TRBJ2-5, with 8 bases fitting TRBD1. J gave up 4 bases and V 4 bases, and 8 bases lay outside the gene matches. The length of the CDR3 is 15 residues. Germline CDR1 reads LNHNV; CDR2 reads YYDKDF (reference sequence). The CDR3 here is CATSTRQGMGETQYF. The CDR3, as DNA: TGTGCCACCAGCACCCGACAGGGGATGGGAGAGACCCAGTACTTC.

This clonotype appeared a few times. The J gene is TRBJ2-2, the V gene TRBV12-3 or TRBV12-4, with D perhaps matching TRBD1 (6 bases). The germline V and J ends were trimmed by 7 bases and 6 bases, with 12 bases remaining between them. CDR3 size: 13 residues. The CDR3 DNA reads TGTGCCAGCACACGGACAGAAGCCGGGGAGCTGTTTTTT. Translating gives CASTRTEAGELFF.

This clonotype was picked up a small number of times. The chain employs TRBV5-6 and TRBJ2-1; 10 bases map to TRBD2. J lost 6 bases, V lost 4 bases, and 7 bases had no gene match. Germline V gene data show CDR1 as SGHDT and CDR2 as YYEEEE. The CDR3 extends over 15 amino acids. CDR3 DNA sequence: TGTGCCAGCAGCCCGACTAGCGGGTTGATCAATGAGCAGTTCTTC. Its protein product is CASSPTSGLINEQFF.

The CDR3 reads CATSDFRAGGRRETQYF. In DNA form, the CDR3 reads TGTGCCACCAGTGATTTTCGGGCAGGGGGTCGTCGTGAGACCCAGTACTTC. V and J are TRBV24-1 and TRBJ2-5, with 7 nucleotides matching TRBD1. Trimming took 1 base from V and 5 from J; bases not matched to a gene: 12. The CDR3 spans 17 residues. Per germline, CDR1 KGHDR and CDR2 SFDVKD.

The rearrangement joins TRBV5-5 to TRBJ2-1, with 9 bases identical to TRBD2. CDR1 and CDR2 from the germline V gene are SGHKS and YYEKEE (reference sequence). Losses at the gene ends were 4 bases for V and 5 bases for J; bases not matched to a gene: 10. This CDR3 has 16 amino acids. CDR3: CASSPPLAGADNEQFF. As DNA, the CDR3 is TGTGCCAGCAGCCCCCCCTTAGCGGGAGCCGACAATGAGCAGTTCTTC.

The V and J genes are TRBV7-2 and TRBJ1-2; the match to TRBD1 covers 7 bases. V lost 5 bases and J lost 0; bases outside the gene matches: 6. This CDR3 region has 15 residues. Looked up from germline, CDR1 is SGHTA and CDR2 is FQGNSA. CDR3 sequence reads: CASSRTGAANYGYTF. The DNA for the CDR3 is TGTGCCAGCAGCAGAACAGGGGCCGCTAACTATGGCTACACCTTC.

The chain couples TRBV5-1 to TRBJ2-5, with D possibly TRBD2 on 6 matching bases. Trimming took off 2 bases at V and 2 bases at J, with 13 bases between the two ends. CDR1 and CDR2 (germline): SGHRS, YFSETQ. This CDR3 spans 15 amino acids. CDR3: CASSFGSGLQETQYF. The DNA of the CDR3 is TGCGCCAGCAGCTTTGGTAGCGGATTACAAGAGACCCAGTACTTC.

J is TRBJ2-2 and V is TRBV20-1; TRBD1 might be the D (5 bases). V lost 0 bases and J 6 bases, leaving 11 bases between the germline ends. Germline values: CDR1 DFQATT, CDR2 SNEGSKA (reference sequence). CDR3 size: 14 residues. The CDR3 DNA sequence: TGCAGTGCTAGAGATCCGGCAGGGCCCGGGGAGCTGTTTTTT. It translates to CSARDPAGPGELFF.